A selection of T cell receptor beta chains follows, all from one sample in a study of STAT5B mutations in CD4+ large granular lymphocyte leukemia. Only in-frame clones appear in the TCRdb table, and some are missing; sequencing was by immunoSEQ multiplex PCR. The table includes fewer than 45,000 clones, around 72% detected once. The specimen was CD4+ T cells from blood buffy coats. Receptors were obtained from a human donor in good health. Each CDR3 is given with its conserved first and last residue. A D gene is named only where the DNA matches it firmly. Clone size is given for some rows only: seen once, a few or many times, or a class if the clone is expanded.

D,size,length,J,V,CDR3,DNA
TRBD1,few,15,TRBJ1-2,TRBV6-5,CASSYSTGGNYGYTF,TGTGCCAGCAGTTACTCGACAGGGGGTAACTATGGCTACACCTTC
TRBD1,-,18,TRBJ2-1,TRBV27,CASSLDRVPAPAYNEQFF,TGTGCCAGCAGTTTAGACAGGGTACCAGCACCCGCCTACAATGAGCAGTTCTTC
-,-,14,TRBJ1-1,TRBV6-5,CASRSAPRGTEAFF,TGTGCCAGCAGGTCGGCGCCCCGGGGCACTGAAGCTTTCTTT
-,-,15,TRBJ2-2,TRBV11-3,CASSLIQGAGGELFF,TGTGCCAGCAGCTTAATTCAGGGAGCAGGCGGGGAGCTGTTTTTT
-,-,16,TRBJ2-2,TRBV4-3,CASSQGRQSNTGELFF,TGCGCCAGCAGCCAAGGTCGCCAATCGAACACCGGGGAGCTGTTTTTT
-,-,14,TRBJ2-1,TRBV19,CASSMAQTYNEQFF,TGTGCCAGTAGTATGGCGCAGACCTACAATGAGCAGTTCTTC
-,few,14,TRBJ1-1,TRBV27,CASSFYQGGTEAFF,TGTGCCAGCAGTTTTTATCAGGGTGGCACTGAAGCTTTCTTT
TRBD2,-,15,TRBJ2-3,TRBV5-1,CATRTSGTRTDTQYF,TGCGCCACCCGGACTAGTGGCACCCGCACAGATACGCAGTATTTT
-,-,17,TRBJ2-3,TRBV27,CASSLQSQGLSTDTQYF,TGTGCCAGCAGTTTACAGTCACAGGGATTGAGCACAGATACGCAGTATTTT
-,-,12,TRBJ1-3,TRBV6-5,CASSSTENTIYF,TGTGCCAGCAGTTCGACAGAAAACACCATATATTTT